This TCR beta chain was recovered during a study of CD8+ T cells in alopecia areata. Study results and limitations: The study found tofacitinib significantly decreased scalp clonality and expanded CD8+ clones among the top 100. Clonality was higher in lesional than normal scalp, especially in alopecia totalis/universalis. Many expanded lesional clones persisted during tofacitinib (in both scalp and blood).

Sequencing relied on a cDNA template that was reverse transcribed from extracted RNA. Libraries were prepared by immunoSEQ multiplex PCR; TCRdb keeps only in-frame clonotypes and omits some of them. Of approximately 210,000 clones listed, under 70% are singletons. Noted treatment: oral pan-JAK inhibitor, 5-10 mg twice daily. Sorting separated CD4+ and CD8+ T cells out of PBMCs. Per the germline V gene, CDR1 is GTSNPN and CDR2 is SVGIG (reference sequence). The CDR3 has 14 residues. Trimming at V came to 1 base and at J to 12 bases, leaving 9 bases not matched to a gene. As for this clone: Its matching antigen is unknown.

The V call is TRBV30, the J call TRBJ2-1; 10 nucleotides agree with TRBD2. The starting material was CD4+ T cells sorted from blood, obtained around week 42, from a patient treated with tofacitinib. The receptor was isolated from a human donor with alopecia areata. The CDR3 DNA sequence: TGTGCCTGGAGTGGTAGGACTAGCGGAGTCGGGCAGTTCTTC. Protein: CAWSGRTSGVGQFF.